The present T cell receptor beta chain was sequenced within a study of CXCR3 chemokines and chemotherapy response in bladder cancer. The CDR3 totals 15 residues. The V segment lost 1 base and the J segment 6 bases; nucleotides outside the gene matches: 5. The V gene's germline CDR1 is MNHEY and CDR2 SMNVEV (reference sequence). This clonotype was recorded a few times. TCRdb analysed the PCR reads with MiXCR anew, one entry per CDR3 protein. The sample has 13,000 or so distinct CDR3 sequences; roughly 12% are singletons. The sample here was taken from a patient whose treatment included neoadjuvant chemotherapy. The origin of this receptor is a human donor with bladder cancer that did not respond to neoadjuvant chemotherapy. J is TRBJ2-3 and V is TRBV27, with TRBD2 matching over 9 bases. The CDR3 DNA is TGTGCCAGCAGTTTATATGGGCTAGCGGGGGATACGCAGTATTTT. It translates to CASSLYGLAGDTQYF.